This is a list of T cell receptor beta chains from one sample in a study of blood T cell repertoires in COVID-19. The protocol was immunoSEQ multiplex PCR, while the TCRdb copy is restricted to in-frame clones and leaves out a portion. The table lists fewer than 150,000 clones, roughly 90% of them singletons. Sequences were obtained from peripheral blood. Source of these receptors: a human donor in a cohort sampled during active COVID-19. Both conserved end residues are part of each CDR3. A D gene is named only where the DNA matches it firmly. A row's size may be missing; if present it is once, few, many or a size class.

clone size | J gene | D gene | V gene | CDR3 DNA | CDR3 protein
NA | TRBJ1-2 | NA | TRBV5-1 | TGCGCCAGCAGCTTGGGACAGGAATATGGCTACACCTTC | CASSLGQEYGYTF
NA | TRBJ2-1 | TRBD2 | TRBV7-2 | TGTGCCAGCAGCTTAGGGACTAGCGGGACTGAGCAGTTCTTC | CASSLGTSGTEQFF
NA | TRBJ1-1 | TRBD1 | TRBV24-1 | TGTGCCACCAGGACAACAGGGGCCAAGAACACTGAAGCTTTCTTT | CATRTTGAKNTEAFF
NA | TRBJ1-1 | NA | TRBV27 | TGTGCCAGCAGTTGGACAGAGGACACTGAAGCTTTCTTT | CASSWTEDTEAFF
NA | TRBJ2-1 | NA | TRBV7-3 | TGTGCCAGCAGCCTACAGGGGACTCAATTCGGGTCCTACAATGAGCAGTTCTTC | CASSLQGTQFGSYNEQFF
NA | TRBJ2-7 | NA | TRBV18 | TGTGCCAGCTCACCCGACAGGCCCCCTGTCGAGCAGTACTTC | CASSPDRPPVEQYF
NA | TRBJ2-3 | NA | TRBV5-4 | TGTGCCAGCAGCTTGGCGACAGGCCGCACAGATACGCAGTATTTT | CASSLATGRTDTQYF
NA | TRBJ1-4 | NA | TRBV27 | TGTGCCAGCAGTTTGACAGGTGATACAACTAATGAAAAACTGTTTTTT | CASSLTGDTTNEKLFF
NA | TRBJ2-4 | TRBD1 | TRBV19 | TGTGCCAGTAGTCCAACAGGGGGCGGGCTAGCCAAAAACATTCAGTACTTC | CASSPTGGGLAKNIQYF
few | TRBJ1-5 | NA | TRBV19 | TGTGCCAGTGGCTCAGGGCGTCAGCCCCAGCATTTT | CASGSGRQPQHF
NA | TRBJ1-6 | TRBD1 | TRBV5-1 | TGCGCCAGCAGCGCCGGGACAGTGGATTCACCCCTCCACTTT | CASSAGTVDSPLHF
NA | TRBJ1-4 | NA | TRBV10-1 | TGCGCCAGCAGTGAGTCGGGGGGGGCCGGTGAAAAACTGTTTTTT | CASSESGGAGEKLFF
NA | TRBJ2-5 | NA | TRBV9 | TGTGCCAGCAGCCCAGGGGGGATCCGGGAGACCCAGTACTTC | CASSPGGIRETQYF
NA | TRBJ2-7 | TRBD1 | TRBV28 | TGTGCCAGCAGTTCCCCGGGACAGGGTTTAGAGCAGTACTTC | CASSSPGQGLEQYF